This T cell receptor (beta chain) came from a study of blood T cells in healthy people across ages. General study points: As age increased, TCR beta diversity per million T cells fell in a roughly linear fashion. PBMCs that were unsorted prevented a conclusive naive versus antigen-experienced comparison. Expanded clonotype shifts may have been confounded, as the donors had an unknown CMV status.

This clonotype was seen at least ten times. The antigen is unknown. A J-beta primer mix and a sample-barcoded 5' primer were used in a second PCR of roughly 7 to 12 cycles. TCRdb reprocessed the 5' RACE reads with MiXCR, giving one entry per CDR3 protein. The repertoire holds about 930,000 distinct CDR3 sequences, with just under 30% as singletons. The same data also went into a second study, on T cells of mothers and their children. That study reports: Mothers yielded over 8 million CDR3 reads, children some 2.9 million each.

Material for sequencing was blood. This TCR derives from a middle-aged woman in good health.

As DNA, the CDR3 is TGCGCCAGCAGCTCTACAGGGGACAATCAGCCCCAGCATTTT. It translates to CASSSTGDNQPQHF. The chain couples TRBV5-1 to TRBJ1-5; TRBD1 agrees at 7 bases. The CDR3 loop spans 14 amino acids. Germline CDR1 is SGHRS and CDR2 is YFSETQ. Trimming cost V 3 bases and J 3 bases; bases outside gene matches: 3. The full variable domain, rest sourced from reference TRBV5-1 and TRBJ1-5, is KAGVTQTPRYLIKTRGQQVTLSCSPISGHRSVSWYQQTPGQGLQFLFEYFSETQRNKGNFPGRFSGRQFSNSRSEMNVSTLELGDSALYLCASSSTGDNQPQHFGDGTRLSIL.